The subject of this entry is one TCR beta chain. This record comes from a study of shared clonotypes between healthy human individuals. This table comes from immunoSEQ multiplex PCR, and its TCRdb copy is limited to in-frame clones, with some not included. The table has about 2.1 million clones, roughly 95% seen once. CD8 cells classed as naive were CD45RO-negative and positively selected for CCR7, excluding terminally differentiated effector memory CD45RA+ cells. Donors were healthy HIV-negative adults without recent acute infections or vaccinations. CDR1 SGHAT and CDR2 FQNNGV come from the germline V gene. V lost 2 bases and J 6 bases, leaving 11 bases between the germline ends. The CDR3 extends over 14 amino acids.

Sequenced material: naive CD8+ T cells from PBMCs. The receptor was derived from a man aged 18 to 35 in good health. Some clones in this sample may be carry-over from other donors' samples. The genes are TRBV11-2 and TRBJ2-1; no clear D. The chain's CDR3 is CASSLRSRPNEQFF. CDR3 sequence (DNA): TGTGCCAGCAGCTTACGGAGCAGACCCAATGAGCAGTTCTTC.